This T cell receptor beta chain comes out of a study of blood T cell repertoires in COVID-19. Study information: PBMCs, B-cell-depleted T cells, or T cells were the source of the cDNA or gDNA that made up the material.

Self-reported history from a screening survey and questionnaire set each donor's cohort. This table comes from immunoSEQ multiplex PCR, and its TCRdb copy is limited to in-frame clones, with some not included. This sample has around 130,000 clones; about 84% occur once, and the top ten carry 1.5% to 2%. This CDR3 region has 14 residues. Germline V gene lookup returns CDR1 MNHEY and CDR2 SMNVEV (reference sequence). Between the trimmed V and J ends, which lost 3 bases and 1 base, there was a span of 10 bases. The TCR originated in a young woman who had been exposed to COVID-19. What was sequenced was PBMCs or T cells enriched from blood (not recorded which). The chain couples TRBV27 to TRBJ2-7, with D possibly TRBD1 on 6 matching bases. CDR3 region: CASSFRTASYEQYF. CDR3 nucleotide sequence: TGTGCCAGCAGTTTTCGGACAGCTTCCTACGAGCAGTACTTC.